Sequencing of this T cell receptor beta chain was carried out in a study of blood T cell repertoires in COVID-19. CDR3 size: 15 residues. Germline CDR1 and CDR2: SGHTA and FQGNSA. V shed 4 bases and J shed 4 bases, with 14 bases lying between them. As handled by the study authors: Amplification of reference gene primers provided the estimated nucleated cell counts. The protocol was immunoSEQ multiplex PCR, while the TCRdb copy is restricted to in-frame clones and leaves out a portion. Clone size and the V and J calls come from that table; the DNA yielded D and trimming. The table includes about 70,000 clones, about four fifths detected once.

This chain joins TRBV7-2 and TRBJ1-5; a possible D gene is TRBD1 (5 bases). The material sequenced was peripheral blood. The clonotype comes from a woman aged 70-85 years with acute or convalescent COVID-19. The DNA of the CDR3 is TGTGCCAGCAGCTCACGGACACCTAGTAATCAGCCCCAGCATTTT. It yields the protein CASSSRTPSNQPQHF.